This T cell receptor beta chain was recovered during a study of blood T cell repertoires in COVID-19 (dated by TCRdb to the early 2020s). Study-wide context: Samples covering the acute and convalescent phases of COVID-19 were provided by collaborators in the United States, Italy and Spain. The dataset comprised deeply sampled blood TCRbeta repertoires from subjects exposed to, actively infected with, or recovered from COVID-19. HLA class I and class II types, where available, came from metadata supplied by the sample provider rather than from assay-based typing. The repertoires were released in a freely available public database intended as a resource for research on the immune response to SARS-CoV-2. Nearly every sample came with metadata listing a de-identified subject ID, COVID-19 status, age in years and sex. Samples came from the ongoing ImmuneRACE study (first 160 participants) plus 1,254 subjects from 6 global collaborators. The prospective study material was composed of cDNA or gDNA derived from T cells, B-cell-depleted T cells, or PBMCs. Overall study outcomes, separate from this receptor: The amount of clinical and demographic metadata varied by source and participant and was provided uncurated.

The immunoSEQ Assay, a bias-controlled multiplex PCR, was used to amplify TCRbeta CDR3 regions from genomic DNA. Under the source paper's analysis protocol: The number of nucleated cells in each sample was estimated from the amplification of reference gene primers within the assay. To quantify the absolute abundance of each unique TCRbeta CDR3 rearrangement, sequence reads were collapsed and filtered. Productive Simpson clonality was computed per sample as the square root of Simpson's diversity index over productive rearrangements. TCRdb carries this immuneACCESS record with in-frame sequences only. Its versions omit some clonotypes, under half of them owing to an unresolved V gene in the studies checked, with the rest unexplained. V and J calls plus clone size are reproduced from that table; the DNA served to infer D and trimming. In this sample the table shows some 220,000 clones, over 75% of which occur a single time. Of the sample, 2% to 3% is held by the ten largest clones.

With regard to this clone: Its recognized antigen is unknown. Base quality data are lacking; no much larger clone is found one base away.

CDR1 and CDR2 are drawn from the germline V gene: MNHNS, SASEGT. From V the trimming removes 4 bases and from J it removes 8 bases, while the gene matches leave 19 bases of the junction unaccounted for. The CDR3 sequence holds 17 residues, the cysteine and phenylalanine included. This entry keeps only the CDR3 DNA: 51 bases, framed from base 1. In Seattle, one collaborating source enrolled patients while the infection was active and tracked those patients longitudinally over the course of disease. Whole blood was collected in K2EDTA tubes by collaborating institutions according to the institutions' own protocols. For TCRbeta analysis, collaborator samples were shipped as frozen whole blood, as isolated PBMCs, or as DNA extracted from either sample type.

The sample was peripheral blood. This chain is built from TRBV6-1 and TRBJ1-2, with 7 bases in between that match TRBD1. The receptor was isolated from a woman in her 70s with COVID-19, enrolled during active disease. The CDR3 sequence is CASSASPSLKGAGGYTF. The DNA reads as follows: TGTGCCAGCAGTGCCTCTCCTTCGTTGAAGGGGGCGGGCGGCTACACCTTC.